A selection of T cell receptor beta chains follows, all from one sample in a study of blood T cell repertoires in COVID-19. TCRdb keeps only in-frame clones here, not all; method: immunoSEQ multiplex PCR. The sample shows just over 80,000 clones, more than 65% of them seen only once. The specimen was peripheral blood. All receptors come from a woman of 80 years or more with active or convalescent COVID-19. CDR3s include the opening cysteine and the closing phenylalanine or tryptophan. Fields, in order: V gene, clone size, J gene, D gene, CDR3 protein, CDR3 DNA. A D gene is named only where the DNA matches it firmly. Size values are once, few and many counts, or a class for expanded clones, and some rows have none.

V gene: TRBV5-1; clone size: once; J gene: TRBJ2-6; D gene: -; CDR3 protein: CASSISGANVLTF; CDR3 DNA: TGCGCCAGCAGTATCTCTGGGGCCAACGTCCTGACTTTC
V gene: TRBV5-4; clone size: few; J gene: TRBJ2-3; D gene: TRBD1; CDR3 protein: CASSPQGLDTDTQYF; CDR3 DNA: TGTGCCAGCAGCCCACAGGGGCTAGATACAGATACGCAGTATTTT
V gene: TRBV6-1; clone size: -; J gene: TRBJ1-2; D gene: TRBD1; CDR3 protein: CASSDWTGGHGYTF; CDR3 DNA: TGTGCCAGCAGTGATTGGACAGGGGGGCATGGCTACACCTTC
V gene: TRBV18; clone size: -; J gene: TRBJ1-2; D gene: TRBD1; CDR3 protein: CASSPPGQGAPLYGYTF; CDR3 DNA: TGTGCCAGCTCACCTCCCGGACAGGGGGCACCACTCTATGGCTACACCTTC
V gene: TRBV3-1/TRBV3-2; clone size: -; J gene: TRBJ1-5; D gene: -; CDR3 protein: CASSQDLRGSQHF; CDR3 DNA: TGTGCCAGCAGCCAAGATTTGCGGGGTTCCCAGCATTTT
V gene: TRBV6-2/TRBV6-3; clone size: many; J gene: TRBJ2-7; D gene: -; CDR3 protein: CASSYSLDTQPYF; CDR3 DNA: TGTGCCAGCAGTTACTCCCTGGACACTCAGCCGTACTTC
V gene: TRBV2; clone size: -; J gene: TRBJ2-2; D gene: -; CDR3 protein: CASSGLAQNTGELFF; CDR3 DNA: TGTGCCAGCAGTGGGTTAGCGCAGAACACCGGGGAGCTGTTTTTT
V gene: TRBV10-1; clone size: -; J gene: TRBJ2-5; D gene: -; CDR3 protein: CASSEGGEKTQYF; CDR3 DNA: TGCGCCAGCAGTGAAGGGGGGGAAAAGACCCAGTACTTC
V gene: TRBV5-5; clone size: -; J gene: TRBJ1-3; D gene: TRBD1; CDR3 protein: CASSSGQGGNTIYF; CDR3 DNA: TGTGCCAGCAGCTCAGGACAGGGGGGAAACACCATATATTTT
V gene: TRBV4-1; clone size: -; J gene: TRBJ2-7; D gene: TRBD1; CDR3 protein: CASSQRQGAGEQYF; CDR3 DNA: TGCGCCAGCAGCCAGCGACAGGGGGCAGGGGAGCAGTACTTC